A selection of T cell receptor beta chains follows, all from one sample in a study of identical twins. In TCRdb, the 5' RACE reads were re-called with MiXCR into one record per CDR3 protein. The data contain about 530,000 distinct CDR3 sequences, around 15% of them singletons. The sample was also reused in another study, on yellow fever vaccine responses in identical twins.

The sample was CD4+ T cells sorted from blood. The receptors derive from a woman between 18 and 30 years old in good health. CDR3s include the opening cysteine and the closing phenylalanine or tryptophan. D genes are given only for firm matches. Size values are once, few and many counts, or a class for expanded clones, and some rows have none.

J: TRBJ2-1
size: NA
D: NA
V: TRBV24-1
CDR3: CVTARGSGSEQFF
DNA: TGTGTCACGGCTCGGGGCTCAGGTTCTGAGCAGTTCTTC

J: TRBJ2-3
size: NA
D: NA
V: TRBV3-1
CDR3: CASSQETGGGPDTQYF
DNA: TGTGCCAGCAGCCAAGAGACGGGAGGGGGCCCAGATACGCAGTATTTT

J: TRBJ2-7
size: few
D: TRBD2
V: TRBV7-8
CDR3: CASSNKVAGRPYEQYF
DNA: TGTGCCAGCAGTAACAAAGTAGCGGGACGGCCCTACGAGCAGTACTTC

J: TRBJ1-2
size: NA
D: NA
V: TRBV12-3/TRBV12-4
CDR3: CASSPFERAYGYTF
DNA: TGTGCCAGCAGCCCCTTCGAGAGGGCCTATGGCTACACCTTC

J: TRBJ2-7
size: NA
D: NA
V: TRBV2
CDR3: CASSVGLGPSEQYF
DNA: TGTGCCAGCAGTGTGGGACTTGGACCCTCCGAGCAGTACTTC

J: TRBJ2-1
size: NA
D: TRBD2
V: TRBV6-1
CDR3: CASSERGGLAGVEQFF
DNA: TGTGCCAGCAGTGAAAGGGGAGGACTAGCGGGGGTGGAGCAGTTCTTC

J: TRBJ2-2
size: NA
D: TRBD1
V: TRBV3-1
CDR3: CASSQKGAAPGELFF
DNA: TGTGCCAGCAGCCAAAAGGGGGCTGCTCCCGGGGAGCTGTTTTTT

J: TRBJ1-1
size: few
D: NA
V: TRBV4-1
CDR3: CASSQDGVRMNTEAFF
DNA: TGCGCCAGCAGCCAAGACGGGGTCAGGATGAACACTGAAGCTTTCTTT

J: TRBJ2-1
size: few
D: NA
V: TRBV29-1
CDR3: CSVVGVGNSYNEQFF
DNA: TGCAGCGTTGTCGGCGTGGGTAACTCCTACAATGAGCAGTTCTTC

J: TRBJ1-5
size: few
D: NA
V: TRBV20-1
CDR3: CSARRVQGGNQPQHF
DNA: TGCAGTGCTAGAAGGGTACAGGGCGGCAATCAGCCCCAGCATTTT

J: TRBJ2-1
size: NA
D: TRBD2
V: TRBV7-9
CDR3: CASSSTSGGGINEQFF
DNA: TGTGCCAGCAGCTCCACTAGCGGGGGGGGGATCAATGAGCAGTTCTTC

J: TRBJ1-2
size: NA
D: TRBD1
V: TRBV5-1
CDR3: CASSPALTGPGGYTF
DNA: TGCGCCAGCAGCCCCGCATTGACAGGGCCGGGAGGCTACACCTTC

J: TRBJ2-5
size: few
D: NA
V: TRBV18
CDR3: CASSPITGIQETQYF
DNA: TGTGCCAGCTCACCTATAACCGGGATACAAGAGACCCAGTACTTC

J: TRBJ1-4
size: few
D: NA
V: TRBV5-1
CDR3: CASSLDSRQEKLFF
DNA: TGCGCCAGCAGCTTGGATTCGCGACAGGAAAAACTGTTTTTT

J: TRBJ2-1
size: few
D: NA
V: TRBV5-1
CDR3: CASSLADGYNEQFF
DNA: TGCGCCAGCAGCTTGGCCGACGGGTACAATGAGCAGTTCTTC

J: TRBJ2-7
size: many
D: TRBD2
V: TRBV10-3
CDR3: CAISDGTRYEQYF
DNA: TGTGCCATCAGCGACGGGACTAGGTACGAGCAGTACTTC

J: TRBJ2-1
size: NA
D: NA
V: TRBV20-1
CDR3: CSALRRGVYNEQFF
DNA: TGCAGTGCTCTGAGGCGGGGAGTCTACAATGAGCAGTTCTTC

J: TRBJ1-2
size: NA
D: TRBD1
V: TRBV6-5
CDR3: CASTDRLDGYTF
DNA: TGTGCCAGCACGGACAGGCTTGACGGCTACACCTTC

J: TRBJ1-1
size: few
D: TRBD1
V: TRBV5-1
CDR3: CASSLDGTGREAFF
DNA: TGCGCCAGCAGCTTGGATGGGACAGGGAGAGAGGCTTTCTTT

J: TRBJ2-5
size: few
D: NA
V: TRBV7-9
CDR3: CASSLEWDIRQETQYF
DNA: TGTGCCAGCAGCTTAGAATGGGACATCCGCCAAGAGACCCAGTACTTC

J: TRBJ2-1
size: many
D: NA
V: TRBV5-1
CDR3: CASSFPRNQMGNEQFF
DNA: TGCGCCAGCAGCTTCCCAAGAAACCAAATGGGGAATGAGCAGTTCTTC

J: TRBJ1-4
size: NA
D: TRBD1
V: TRBV2
CDR3: CASSRRDRGEKLFF
DNA: TGTGCCAGCAGCCGCCGGGACAGAGGAGAAAAACTGTTTTTT

J: TRBJ2-1
size: NA
D: NA
V: TRBV20-1
CDR3: CSATLPRTTDNEQFF
DNA: TGCAGTGCTACCTTACCCCGGACTACCGACAATGAGCAGTTCTTC

J: TRBJ2-4
size: few
D: TRBD2
V: TRBV5-5
CDR3: CASSRGSGSQSKNIQYF
DNA: TGTGCCAGCAGCAGGGGAAGCGGGAGTCAGAGCAAAAACATTCAGTACTTC

J: TRBJ2-1
size: few
D: NA
V: TRBV5-1
CDR3: CASSFASSYNEQFF
DNA: TGCGCCAGCAGCTTCGCAAGCTCCTACAATGAGCAGTTCTTC

J: TRBJ2-1
size: few
D: NA
V: TRBV27
CDR3: CASSLRVLRGYDEQFF
DNA: TGTGCCAGCAGTTTACGGGTATTGCGGGGATATGATGAGCAGTTCTTC

J: TRBJ2-7
size: few
D: NA
V: TRBV7-9
CDR3: CASSFKVAGYEQYF
DNA: TGTGCCAGCAGCTTTAAGGTTGCAGGCTACGAGCAGTACTTC

J: TRBJ2-7
size: NA
D: TRBD2
V: TRBV18
CDR3: CASSPPTSGSYEQYF
DNA: TGTGCCAGCTCACCACCGACTAGCGGCTCCTACGAGCAGTACTTC

J: TRBJ2-1
size: few
D: TRBD2
V: TRBV9
CDR3: CASSVATGRGLAGGNEQFF
DNA: TGTGCCAGCAGCGTAGCTACGGGGCGGGGACTAGCGGGGGGCAATGAGCAGTTCTTC

J: TRBJ2-6
size: few
D: NA
V: TRBV19
CDR3: CASSIAGGANVLTF
DNA: TGTGCCAGTAGTATAGCAGGAGGGGCCAACGTCCTGACTTTC

J: TRBJ1-6
size: many
D: NA
V: TRBV10-3
CDR3: CAISVGGYNSPLHF
DNA: TGTGCCATCAGTGTTGGGGGCTATAATTCACCCCTCCACTTT

J: TRBJ2-1
size: NA
D: TRBD2
V: TRBV12-3/TRBV12-4
CDR3: CASSFRRESSYNEQFF
DNA: TGTGCCAGCAGTTTCCGGCGGGAGAGCTCCTACAATGAGCAGTTCTTC

J: TRBJ2-7
size: NA
D: NA
V: TRBV29-1
CDR3: CSVEDLRDKSYEQYF
DNA: TGCAGCGTTGAAGATTTAAGGGACAAATCCTACGAGCAGTACTTC

J: TRBJ2-2
size: NA
D: TRBD2
V: TRBV12-3/TRBV12-4
CDR3: CASTLAGVFGELFF
DNA: TGTGCCAGCACCTTAGCGGGGGTTTTCGGGGAGCTGTTTTTT

J: TRBJ2-3
size: few
D: TRBD1
V: TRBV6-1
CDR3: CASRPWDSRTDTQYF
DNA: TGTGCCAGCAGACCCTGGGACAGCCGCACAGATACGCAGTATTTT

J: TRBJ1-1
size: many
D: NA
V: TRBV7-8
CDR3: CASSLVAGATEAFF
DNA: TGTGCCAGCAGCTTAGTTGCGGGGGCAACTGAAGCTTTCTTT

J: TRBJ2-5
size: NA
D: NA
V: TRBV5-1
CDR3: CASSQGLRTGETQYF
DNA: TGCGCCAGCAGCCAGGGCCTCAGGACCGGAGAGACCCAGTACTTC

J: TRBJ2-1
size: many
D: TRBD1
V: TRBV7-2
CDR3: CASSPRTGGNNEQFF
DNA: TGTGCCAGCAGCCCCCGGACAGGGGGCAACAATGAGCAGTTCTTC

J: TRBJ2-3
size: few
D: TRBD2
V: TRBV27
CDR3: CASTEGWGGTDTQYF
DNA: TGTGCCAGCACCGAGGGCTGGGGGGGGACAGATACGCAGTATTTT

J: TRBJ1-1
size: NA
D: NA
V: TRBV12-3/TRBV12-4
CDR3: CASSLGGGRGNTEAFF
DNA: TGTGCCAGCAGTTTAGGCGGCGGGAGGGGGAACACTGAAGCTTTCTTT

J: TRBJ2-5
size: NA
D: TRBD2
V: TRBV2
CDR3: CASGLVQETQYF
DNA: TGTGCCAGCGGACTAGTACAAGAGACCCAGTACTTC

J: TRBJ2-1
size: few
D: NA
V: TRBV28
CDR3: CASKASNYNEQFF
DNA: TGTGCCAGCAAGGCGTCGAACTACAATGAGCAGTTCTTC

J: TRBJ2-3
size: few
D: TRBD2
V: TRBV7-8
CDR3: CASSLARASGRPSTDTQYF
DNA: TGTGCCAGCAGCTTAGCGCGGGCTAGCGGGAGGCCAAGCACAGATACGCAGTATTTT

J: TRBJ1-5
size: many
D: NA
V: TRBV12-3/TRBV12-4
CDR3: CASSSDFNQPQHF
DNA: TGTGCCAGCAGCTCCGACTTTAACCAGCCCCAGCATTTT

J: TRBJ2-1
size: NA
D: NA
V: TRBV12-3/TRBV12-4
CDR3: CASSRAWSGYNEQFF
DNA: TGTGCCAGCAGTAGAGCGTGGTCGGGGTACAATGAGCAGTTCTTC

J: TRBJ2-3
size: NA
D: TRBD2
V: TRBV9
CDR3: CASSVGGLVGSDTQYF
DNA: TGTGCCAGCAGCGTAGGGGGACTAGTCGGGTCAGATACGCAGTATTTT

J: TRBJ2-3
size: NA
D: TRBD1
V: TRBV5-1
CDR3: CASSWARDSYSTDTQYF
DNA: TGCGCCAGCAGCTGGGCCCGGGACAGCTATAGCACAGATACGCAGTATTTT

J: TRBJ2-7
size: few
D: NA
V: TRBV7-9
CDR3: CASSTDNSYEQYF
DNA: TGTGCCAGCAGCACGGACAATTCCTACGAGCAGTACTTC

J: TRBJ2-1
size: few
D: NA
V: TRBV7-9
CDR3: CASSSKIGGPSYNEQFF
DNA: TGTGCCAGCAGCTCTAAGATTGGGGGCCCCTCCTACAATGAGCAGTTCTTC

J: TRBJ2-2
size: few
D: TRBD1
V: TRBV29-1
CDR3: CSVGQGGPGELFF
DNA: TGCAGCGTAGGACAGGGCGGTCCCGGGGAGCTGTTTTTT

J: TRBJ2-1
size: few
D: NA
V: TRBV5-1
CDR3: CASSLALGGTYNEQFF
DNA: TGCGCCAGCAGCTTGGCCTTGGGGGGCACCTACAATGAGCAGTTCTTC